Below are 2 T cell receptor beta chains sequenced from a single sample in a study of T-cell memory formation after mild COVID-19. TCRdb independently ran MiXCR on the 5' RACE reads; one entry per CDR3 protein. The sample carries around 140,000 distinct CDR3 sequences, 15% to 20% recorded once. Specimen: PBMCs or a T cell subset sorted from them (not recorded which). These receptors were taken from an adult woman who had mild COVID-19 (a few samples of this study predate the infection). Cell type and time point are not known.

This clonotype was counted between two and nine times. V usage is TRBV29-1 and J usage is TRBJ1-2; no clear D. V lost 4 bases and J 8 bases, leaving 14 bases between the germline ends. The CDR3 is made up of 12 amino acids. Germline V lookup: CDR1 SQVTM, CDR2 ANQGSEA. The CDR3 loop reads CSVATTVGGYTF. The CDR3 DNA reads as TGCAGCGTTGCTACTACGGTGGGAGGCTACACCTTC.

This clonotype was recorded a few times. The V gene is TRBV12-3 or TRBV12-4, the J gene TRBJ2-7; TRBD2 might be the D (6 bases). The CDR3 is 14 residues long. V lost 4 bases, J lost 0 bases, and 10 bases lay in between. The CDR3 reads CASSSYGSSYEQYF. CDR3 sequence (DNA): TGTGCCAGCAGTTCTTACGGGAGCTCCTACGAGCAGTACTTC.